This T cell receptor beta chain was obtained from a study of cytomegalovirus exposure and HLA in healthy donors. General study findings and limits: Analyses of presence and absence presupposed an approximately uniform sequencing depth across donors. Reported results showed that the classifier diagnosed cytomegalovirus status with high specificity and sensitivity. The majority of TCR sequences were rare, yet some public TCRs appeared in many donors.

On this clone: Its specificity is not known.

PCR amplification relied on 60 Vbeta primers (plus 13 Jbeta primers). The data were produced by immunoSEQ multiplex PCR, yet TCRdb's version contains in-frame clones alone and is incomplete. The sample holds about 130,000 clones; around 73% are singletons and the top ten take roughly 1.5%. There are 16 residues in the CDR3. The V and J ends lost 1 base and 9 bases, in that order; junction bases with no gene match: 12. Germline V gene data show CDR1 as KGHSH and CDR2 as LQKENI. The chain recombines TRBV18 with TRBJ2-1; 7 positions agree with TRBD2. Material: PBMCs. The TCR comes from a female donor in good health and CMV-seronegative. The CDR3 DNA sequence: TGTGCCAGCTCACCACTTAACCCGGGGAGGGGCGGTGAGCAGTTCTTC. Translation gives CASSPLNPGRGGEQFF. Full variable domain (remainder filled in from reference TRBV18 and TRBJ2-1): NAGVMQNPRHLVRRRGQEARLRCSPMKGHSHVYWYRQLPEEGLKFMVYLQKENIIDESGMPKERFSAEFPKEGPSILRIQQVVRGDSAAYFCASSPLNPGRGGEQFFGPGTRLTVL.